The sample holds one count of the clone carrying this TCR beta chain. Naivety among CD8 cells was defined by CD45RO negativity and positive CCR7 selection, thereby excluding terminally differentiated effector memory CD45RA+ cells. Assay execution took place at the deep level. The method was immunoSEQ multiplex PCR; TCRdb's version includes in-frame clones alone and lacks a portion of them. The sample contains fewer than 1 million clones, roughly 96% of which appear only once. The CDR3 loop spans 16 amino acids. The germline V gene encodes CDR1 LGHNA and CDR2 YSLEER. Trimming cost V 0 bases and J 3 bases; bases outside gene matches: 3. The sample originates from a study of shared clonotypes between healthy human individuals.

Sequenced: naive CD8+ T cells sorted from blood. This TCR derives from a young man in good health. This chain connects TRBV4-3 to TRBJ2-1; 9 nucleotides agree with TRBD2. The CDR3 region is CASSQELAGFYNEQFF. The CDR3 DNA follows: TGCGCCAGCAGCCAAGAACTAGCGGGTTTCTACAATGAGCAGTTCTTC.